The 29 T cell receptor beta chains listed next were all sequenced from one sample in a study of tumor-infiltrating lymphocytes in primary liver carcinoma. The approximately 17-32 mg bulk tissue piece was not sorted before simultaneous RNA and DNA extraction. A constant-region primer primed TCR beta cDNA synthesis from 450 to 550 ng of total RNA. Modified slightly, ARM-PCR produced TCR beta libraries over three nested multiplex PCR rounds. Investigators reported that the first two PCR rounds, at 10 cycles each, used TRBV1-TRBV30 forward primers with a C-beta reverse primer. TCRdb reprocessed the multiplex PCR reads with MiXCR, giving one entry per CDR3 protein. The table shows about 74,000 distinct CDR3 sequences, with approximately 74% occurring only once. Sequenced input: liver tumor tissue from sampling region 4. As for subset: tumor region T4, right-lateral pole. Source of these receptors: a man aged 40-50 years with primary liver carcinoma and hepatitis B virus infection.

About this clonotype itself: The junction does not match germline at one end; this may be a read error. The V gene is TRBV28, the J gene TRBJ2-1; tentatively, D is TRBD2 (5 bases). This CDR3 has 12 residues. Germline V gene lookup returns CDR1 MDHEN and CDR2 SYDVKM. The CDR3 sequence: CVSSSAVLAQFF. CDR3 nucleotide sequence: TGTGTCAGCAGTTCAGCGGTTTTGGCGCAGTTCTTC.

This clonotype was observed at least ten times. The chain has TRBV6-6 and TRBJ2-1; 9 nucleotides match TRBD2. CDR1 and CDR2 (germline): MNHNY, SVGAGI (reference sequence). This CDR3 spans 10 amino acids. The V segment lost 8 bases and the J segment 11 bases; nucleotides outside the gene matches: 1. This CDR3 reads CASSSGKQFF. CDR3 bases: TGTGCCAGCTCTAGCGGGAAGCAGTTCTTC.

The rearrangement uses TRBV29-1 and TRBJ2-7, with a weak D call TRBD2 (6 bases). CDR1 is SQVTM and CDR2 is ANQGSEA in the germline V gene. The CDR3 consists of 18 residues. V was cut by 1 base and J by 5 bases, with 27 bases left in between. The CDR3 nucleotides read TGCAGCGTTGAAGGCCTGAGGGAGGAGAGGCGAAGCCTGCACGAGCAGTACTTC. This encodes CSVEGLREERRSLHEQYF.

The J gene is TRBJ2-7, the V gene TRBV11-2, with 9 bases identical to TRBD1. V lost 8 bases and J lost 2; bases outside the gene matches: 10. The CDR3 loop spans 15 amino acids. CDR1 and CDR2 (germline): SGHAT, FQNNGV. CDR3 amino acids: CASPRGTGPTYEQYF. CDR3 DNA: TGTGCCAGCCCCCGCGGGACAGGGCCCACCTACGAGCAGTACTTC.

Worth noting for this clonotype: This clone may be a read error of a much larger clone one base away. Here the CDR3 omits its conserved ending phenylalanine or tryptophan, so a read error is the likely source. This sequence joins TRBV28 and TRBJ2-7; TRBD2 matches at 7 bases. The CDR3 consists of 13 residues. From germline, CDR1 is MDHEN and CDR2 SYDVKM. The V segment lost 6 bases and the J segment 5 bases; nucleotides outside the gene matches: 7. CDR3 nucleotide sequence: TGTGCCAGCAGACGACTAGCCGGAGACGAGCAGTACATC. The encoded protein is CASRRLAGDEQYI.

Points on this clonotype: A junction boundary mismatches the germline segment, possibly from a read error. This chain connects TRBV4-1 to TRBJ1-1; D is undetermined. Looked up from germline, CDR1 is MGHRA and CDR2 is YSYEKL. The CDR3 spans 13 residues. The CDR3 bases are TGCGCCAACAGCCCAGACATGAACACTGAAGCTTTCTTT. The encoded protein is CANSPDMNTEAFF.

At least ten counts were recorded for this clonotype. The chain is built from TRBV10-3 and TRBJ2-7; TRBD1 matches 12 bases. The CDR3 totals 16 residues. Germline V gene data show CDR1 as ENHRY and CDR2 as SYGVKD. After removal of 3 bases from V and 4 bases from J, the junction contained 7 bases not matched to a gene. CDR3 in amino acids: CAISDTGTGGKYEQYF. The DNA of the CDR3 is TGTGCCATCAGTGATACCGGGACAGGGGGCAAATACGAGCAGTACTTC.

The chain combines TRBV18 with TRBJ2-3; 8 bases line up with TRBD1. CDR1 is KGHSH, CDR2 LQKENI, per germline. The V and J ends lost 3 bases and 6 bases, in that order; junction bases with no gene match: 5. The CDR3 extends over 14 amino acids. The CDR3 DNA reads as TGTGCCAGCTCACCGCTCGGACAGGGCGATACGCAGTATTTT. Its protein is CASSPLGQGDTQYF.

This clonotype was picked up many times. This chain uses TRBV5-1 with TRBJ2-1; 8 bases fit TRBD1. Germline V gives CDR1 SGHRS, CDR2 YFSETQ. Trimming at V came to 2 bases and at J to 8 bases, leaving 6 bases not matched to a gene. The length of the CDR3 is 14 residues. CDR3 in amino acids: CASSLGQGADEQFF. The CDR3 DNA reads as TGCGCCAGCAGCTTAGGACAGGGAGCCGATGAGCAGTTCTTC.

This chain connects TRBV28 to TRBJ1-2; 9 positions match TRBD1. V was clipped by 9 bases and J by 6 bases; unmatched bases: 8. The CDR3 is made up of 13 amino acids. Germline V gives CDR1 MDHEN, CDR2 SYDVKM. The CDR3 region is CASSVDRGDGYTF. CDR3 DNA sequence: TGTGCCAGTAGTGTAGACAGGGGGGATGGCTACACCTTC.

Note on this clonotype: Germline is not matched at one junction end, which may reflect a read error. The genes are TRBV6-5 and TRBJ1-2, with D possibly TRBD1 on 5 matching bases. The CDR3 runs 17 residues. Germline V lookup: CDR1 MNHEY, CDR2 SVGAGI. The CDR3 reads CASSLRYPGGTSYGYTF. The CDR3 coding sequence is TGTGCCAGCAGTCTTCGCTATCCCGGGGGTACATCCTATGGTTACACCTTC.

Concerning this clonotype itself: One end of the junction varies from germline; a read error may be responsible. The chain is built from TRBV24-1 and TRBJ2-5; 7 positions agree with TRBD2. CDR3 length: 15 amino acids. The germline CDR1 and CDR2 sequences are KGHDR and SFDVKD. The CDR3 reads CATCDPLATQETQYF. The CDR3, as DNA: TGTGCCACCTGTGACCCACTAGCGACCCAAGAGACCCAGTACTTC.

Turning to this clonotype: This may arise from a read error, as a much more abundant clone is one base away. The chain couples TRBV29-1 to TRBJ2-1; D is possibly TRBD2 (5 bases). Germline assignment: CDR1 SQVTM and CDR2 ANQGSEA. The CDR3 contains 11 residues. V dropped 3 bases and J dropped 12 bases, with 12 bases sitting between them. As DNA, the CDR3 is TGCAGCGTTGAGGTGGCGGGCACGCAGTTCTTC. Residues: CSVEVAGTQFF.

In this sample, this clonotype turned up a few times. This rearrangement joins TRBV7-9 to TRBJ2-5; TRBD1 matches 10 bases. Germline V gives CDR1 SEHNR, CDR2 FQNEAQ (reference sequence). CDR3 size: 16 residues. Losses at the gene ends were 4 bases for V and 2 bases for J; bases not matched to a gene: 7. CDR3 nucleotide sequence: TGTGCCAGCAGCTCGAGGGACAGGGGTGCTCAAGAGACCCAGTACTTC. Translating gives CASSSRDRGAQETQYF.

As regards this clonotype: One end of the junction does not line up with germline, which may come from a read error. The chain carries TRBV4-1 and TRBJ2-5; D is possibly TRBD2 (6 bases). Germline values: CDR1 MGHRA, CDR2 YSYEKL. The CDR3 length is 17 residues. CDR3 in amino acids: CASSLTKTRGIQETRYF. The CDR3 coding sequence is TGCGCCAGCAGCCTAACAAAGACTAGAGGGATCCAAGAGACCCGGTACTTC.

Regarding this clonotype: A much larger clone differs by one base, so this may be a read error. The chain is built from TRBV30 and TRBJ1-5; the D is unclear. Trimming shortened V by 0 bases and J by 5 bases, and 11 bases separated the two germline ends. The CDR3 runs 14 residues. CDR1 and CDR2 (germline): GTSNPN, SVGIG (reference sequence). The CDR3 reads CAWSVGGEHQPQHF. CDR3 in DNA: TGTGCCTGGAGTGTAGGAGGAGAGCATCAGCCCCAGCATTTT.

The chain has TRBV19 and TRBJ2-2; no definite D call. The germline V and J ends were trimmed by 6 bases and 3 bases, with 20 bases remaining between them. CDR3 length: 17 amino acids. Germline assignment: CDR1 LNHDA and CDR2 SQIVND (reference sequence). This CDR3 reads CASSALDLTGDTGELFF. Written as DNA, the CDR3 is TGTGCCAGTAGCGCTTTGGACCTAACTGGGGACACCGGGGAGCTGTTTTTT.

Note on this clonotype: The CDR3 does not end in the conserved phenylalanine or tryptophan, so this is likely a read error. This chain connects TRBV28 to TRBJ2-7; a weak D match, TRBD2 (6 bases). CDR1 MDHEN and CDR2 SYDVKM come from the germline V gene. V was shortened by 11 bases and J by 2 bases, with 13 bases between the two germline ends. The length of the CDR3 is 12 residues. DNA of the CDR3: TGTGCCTCCACCCCGGGGGCCTACGAGCAGTACTCC. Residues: CASTPGAYEQYS.

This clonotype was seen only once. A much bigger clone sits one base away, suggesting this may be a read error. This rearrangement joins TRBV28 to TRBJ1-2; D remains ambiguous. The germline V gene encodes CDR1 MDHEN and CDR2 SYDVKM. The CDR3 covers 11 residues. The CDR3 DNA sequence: TGTGCCAGCAGGTCTAACTATGGCAACACCTTC. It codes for CASRSNYGNTF.

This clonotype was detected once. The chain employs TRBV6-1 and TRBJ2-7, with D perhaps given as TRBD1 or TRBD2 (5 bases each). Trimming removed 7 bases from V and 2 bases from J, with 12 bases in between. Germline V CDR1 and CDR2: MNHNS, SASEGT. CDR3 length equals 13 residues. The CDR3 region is CASKQGPPYEQYF. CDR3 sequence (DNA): TGTGCCAGCAAGCAGGGACCCCCCTACGAGCAGTACTTC.

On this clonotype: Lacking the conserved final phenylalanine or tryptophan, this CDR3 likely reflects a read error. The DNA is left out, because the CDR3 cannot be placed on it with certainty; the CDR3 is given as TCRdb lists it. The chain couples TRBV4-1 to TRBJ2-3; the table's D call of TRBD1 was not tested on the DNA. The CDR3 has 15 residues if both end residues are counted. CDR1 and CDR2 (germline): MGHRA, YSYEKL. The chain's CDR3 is CASSPPGGGTDTQNS.

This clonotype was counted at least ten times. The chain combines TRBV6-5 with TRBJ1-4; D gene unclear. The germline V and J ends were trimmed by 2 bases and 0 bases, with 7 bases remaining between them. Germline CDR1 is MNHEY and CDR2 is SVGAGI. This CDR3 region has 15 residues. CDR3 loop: CASSYRGATNEKLFF. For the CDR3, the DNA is TGTGCCAGCAGTTACCGTGGGGCAACTAATGAAAAACTGTTTTTT.

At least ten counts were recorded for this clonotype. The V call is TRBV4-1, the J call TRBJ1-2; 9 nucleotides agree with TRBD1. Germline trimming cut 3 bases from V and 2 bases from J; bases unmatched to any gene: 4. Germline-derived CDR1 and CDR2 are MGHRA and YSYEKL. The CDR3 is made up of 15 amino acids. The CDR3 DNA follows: TGCGCCAGCAGCCAGGAGGACAGGGGAAACTATGGCTACACCTTC. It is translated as CASSQEDRGNYGYTF.

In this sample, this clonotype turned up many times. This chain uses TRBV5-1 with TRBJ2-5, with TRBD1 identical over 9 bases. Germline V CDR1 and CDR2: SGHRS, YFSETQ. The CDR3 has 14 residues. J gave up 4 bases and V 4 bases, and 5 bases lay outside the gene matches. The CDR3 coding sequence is TGCGCCAGCAGCCCAACAGGGGGCCCAGAGACCCAGTACTTC. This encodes CASSPTGGPETQYF. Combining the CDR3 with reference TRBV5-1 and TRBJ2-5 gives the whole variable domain KAGVTQTPRYLIKTRGQQVTLSCSPISGHRSVSWYQQTPGQGLQFLFEYFSETQRNKGNFPGRFSGRQFSNSRSEMNVSTLELGDSALYLCASSPTGGPETQYFGPGTRLLVL.

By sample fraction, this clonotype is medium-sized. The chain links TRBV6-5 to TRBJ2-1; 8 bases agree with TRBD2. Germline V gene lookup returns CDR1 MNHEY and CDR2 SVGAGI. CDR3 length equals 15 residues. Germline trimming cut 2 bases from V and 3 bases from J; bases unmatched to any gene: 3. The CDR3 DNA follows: TGTGCCAGCAGTTACGGGAGCGGGAGCTACAATGAGCAGTTCTTC. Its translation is CASSYGSGSYNEQFF.

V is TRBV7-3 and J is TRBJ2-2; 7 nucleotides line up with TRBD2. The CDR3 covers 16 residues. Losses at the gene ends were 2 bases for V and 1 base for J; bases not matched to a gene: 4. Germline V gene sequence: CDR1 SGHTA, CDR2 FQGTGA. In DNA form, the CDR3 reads TGTGCCAGCAGCTTACACGGGAGGAAGAACACCGGGGAGCTGTTTTTT. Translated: CASSLHGRKNTGELFF.

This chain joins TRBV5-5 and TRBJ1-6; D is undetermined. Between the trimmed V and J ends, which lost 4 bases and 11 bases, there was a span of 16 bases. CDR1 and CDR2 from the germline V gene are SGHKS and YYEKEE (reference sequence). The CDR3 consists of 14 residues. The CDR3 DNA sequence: TGTGCCAGCAGCATGGGCTTTCCGGTTGCACCCCTCCACTTT. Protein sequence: CASSMGFPVAPLHF.

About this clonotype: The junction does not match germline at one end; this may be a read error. The CDR3 sequence is CTSMTAGLTDTRYF. CDR3 bases: TGTACCAGCATGACAGCGGGCCTCACAGATACGCGGTATTTT. This sequence joins TRBV6-5 and TRBJ2-3, with D possibly being TRBD2 (6 bases). CDR3 length: 14 residues. Germline CDR1 MNHEY, CDR2 SVGAGI.

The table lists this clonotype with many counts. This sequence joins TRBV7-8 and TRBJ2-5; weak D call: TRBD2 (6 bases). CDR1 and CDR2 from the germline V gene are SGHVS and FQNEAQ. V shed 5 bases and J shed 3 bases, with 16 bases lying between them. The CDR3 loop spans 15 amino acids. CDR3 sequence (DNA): TGTGCCAGCAGCCCGATGGCACTAGCTGAAGAGACCCAGTACTTC. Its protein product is CASSPMALAEETQYF.